This T cell receptor beta chain was obtained from a study of cytomegalovirus exposure and HLA in healthy donors. The PCR contained 60 Vbeta and 13 Jbeta primers. TCRdb keeps only in-frame clones here, not all; method: immunoSEQ multiplex PCR. Here the sample spans 170,000 or so clones, around 80% being singletons. CDR1 SGDLS and CDR2 YYNGEE come from the germline V gene. This CDR3 comprises 19 residues. Trimming cost V 2 bases and J 0 bases, with 18 bases left between them. Sequencing input: PBMCs. The chain recombines TRBV9 with TRBJ2-6, with D possibly TRBD1 on 7 matching bases. The clonotype comes from a man in his thirties or forties in good health and CMV-seropositive. CDR3 protein: CASSVAGTATTSGANVLTF. Written as DNA, the CDR3 is TGTGCCAGCAGCGTTGCGGGGACAGCCACAACCTCTGGGGCCAACGTCCTGACTTTC.